Each of the 23 T cell receptor beta chains below was sequenced from the same sample in a study of blood T cell repertoires in COVID-19 (TCRdb year 2020). The library relied on the immunoSEQ multiplex PCR assay. The clones in this table, taken by TCRdb from immuneACCESS, are in-frame only. Not every clone is retained; where verified, under half of the shortfall comes from an unresolved V gene, and the cause of the rest is unknown. This sample comprises under 250,000 clones, about 91% of them detected only once. The ten largest clones represent more than 1.2% of the sample. The sample consisted of peripheral blood. Every receptor here comes from a man older than 75 with acute or convalescent COVID-19.

In regard to this clone: A read error may produce the germline difference seen at one junction end. V is TRBV7-7 and J is TRBJ2-2; TRBD1 might be the D (5 bases). Per the germline V gene, CDR1 is SSHAT and CDR2 is FNYEAQ (reference sequence). The CDR3 spans 16 residues. The CDR3 protein is CASSASRAKNTGELFF. CDR3 DNA: TGTGCTAGCAGCGCAAGCAGGGCTAAGAACACCGGGGAGCTGTTTTTT.

The CDR3 DNA sequence: TGTGCCATCAGGGTGGGACAGGGTAATCATGAGCAGTTCTTC. This codes for CAIRVGQGNHEQFF. The rearrangement uses TRBV10-3 and TRBJ2-1, with 9 bases identical to TRBD1. J was trimmed by 8 bases and V by 6 bases; bases with no gene match: 8. This CDR3 spans 14 amino acids. Per germline, CDR1 ENHRY and CDR2 SYGVKD.

The chain links TRBV27 to TRBJ1-5; 10 bases are shared with TRBD1. The CDR3 has 15 residues. The ends lost 6 bases at V and 2 bases at J; junction bases unmatched: 4. Germline CDR1 and CDR2: MNHEY and SMNVEV (reference sequence). The CDR3 spells CASRRDRGGNQPQHF. The CDR3 coding sequence is TGTGCCAGCAGAAGGGACAGGGGAGGCAATCAGCCCCAGCATTTT.

The chain couples TRBV10-1 to TRBJ2-7; a weak D match, TRBD2 (5 bases). The V gene's germline CDR1 is WNHNN and CDR2 SYGVQD (reference sequence). The CDR3 spans 10 residues. V was pared by 6 bases and J by 11 bases, with 11 bases between. CDR3 coding DNA: TGCGCCAGCAGGGACTCCGGGGAGTACTTC. It encodes CASRDSGEYF.

The chain employs TRBV29-1 and TRBJ2-5; D unclear. V lost 2 bases and J lost 2, with 6 bases in between. The germline gives CDR1 SQVTM, CDR2 ANQGSEA. The CDR3 runs to 12 residues. CDR3 nucleotides: TGCAGCGTTGAACCCCAGCAAGAGACCCAGTACTTC. It translates to CSVEPQQETQYF.

This chain joins TRBV6-2 or TRBV6-3 and TRBJ2-7; a possible D gene is TRBD2 (5 bases). Per germline, CDR1 MNHEY and CDR2 SVGEGT. V was trimmed by 2 bases and J by 6 bases, leaving 5 bases between them. CDR3 length equals 11 residues. The CDR3 protein is CASSYAGEQYF. The CDR3 DNA reads TGTGCCAGCAGTTACGCGGGCGAGCAGTACTTC.

The chain combines TRBV12-3 or TRBV12-4 with TRBJ1-6, with D perhaps matching TRBD1 (5 bases). Trimming pared 10 bases from V and 13 bases from J, leaving 20 bases between. The CDR3 length is 13 residues. CDR3 DNA: TGTGCCACTAGGGGAGGACCTCCACAGCCCCTCCACTTT. It yields the protein CATRGGPPQPLHF.

The chain uses TRBV4-3 and TRBJ2-5; tentatively, D is TRBD2 (6 bases). Per germline, CDR1 LGHNA and CDR2 YSLEER. Trimming stripped 4 bases from V and 5 bases from J, with 17 bases between. The CDR3 covers 15 residues. DNA for the CDR3: TGCGCCAGCAGCCTCTCGGGGGAGGAGGGGGAGACCCAGTACTTC. Translating gives CASSLSGEEGETQYF.

The V call is TRBV6-5, the J call TRBJ2-6; possibly TRBD1 for D (6 bases). Trimming took 0 bases from V and 0 from J, leaving 6 bases between them. There are 16 residues in the CDR3. CDR1 MNHEY and CDR2 SVGAGI come from the germline V gene. CDR3 protein: CASSYSDSSGANVLTF. DNA of the CDR3: TGTGCCAGCAGTTACTCGGACAGCTCTGGGGCCAACGTCCTGACTTTC.

The chain has TRBV7-9 and TRBJ2-5; D perhaps matches TRBD2 (5 bases). Trimming stripped 2 bases from V and 2 bases from J, with 24 bases between. From germline, CDR1 is SEHNR and CDR2 FQNEAQ (reference sequence). This CDR3 spans 19 amino acids. The CDR3 region is CASSLFRVWETAGQETQYF. Written as DNA, the CDR3 is TGTGCCAGCAGCTTATTCCGAGTTTGGGAGACCGCCGGTCAAGAGACCCAGTACTTC.

This sequence joins TRBV19 and TRBJ2-7, with 10 positions matching TRBD1. The CDR3 extends over 13 amino acids. The germline gives CDR1 LNHDA, CDR2 SQIVND (reference sequence). Germline trimming cut 11 bases from V and 3 bases from J; bases unmatched to any gene: 7. In nucleotides, the CDR3 is TGTGCCGGCCGACAGGGGGCCCACTACGAGCAGTACTTC. This encodes CAGRQGAHYEQYF.

V gene TRBV24-1 combines with J gene TRBJ2-5, with D possibly matching TRBD1 (5 bases). The V gene's germline CDR1 is KGHDR and CDR2 SFDVKD. This CDR3 is built from 15 residues. V dropped 4 bases and J dropped 5 bases, with 16 bases sitting between them. The DNA for the CDR3 is TGTGCCACCAGTGACTCACGGCAGGGTGCGGAGACCCAGTACTTC. It encodes CATSDSRQGAETQYF.

J is TRBJ2-5 and V is TRBV7-2, with 14 bases fitting TRBD2. The V gene end was trimmed by 5 bases and the J gene end by 6 bases; junction bases not matched to a gene: 8. Germline V gene data show CDR1 as SGHTA and CDR2 as FQGNSA. The CDR3 spans 16 residues. The CDR3 sequence is CASSTPGLAGAKTQYF. The CDR3 DNA reads TGTGCCAGCAGCACGCCGGGACTAGCGGGAGCAAAGACCCAGTACTTC.

This sequence joins TRBV18 and TRBJ2-7; D may be TRBD2 (5 bases). The germline V gene has CDR1 KGHSH and CDR2 LQKENI. Trimming pared 4 bases from V and 0 bases from J, leaving 16 bases between. This CDR3 spans 16 amino acids. The CDR3 region has the DNA TGTGCCAGCTCACAGACTTTGTCGGGAAGCTCCTACGAGCAGTACTTC. Encoded protein: CASSQTLSGSSYEQYF.

The chain joins TRBV29-1 to TRBJ2-5, with 9 bases that match TRBD1. Germline trimming cut 6 bases from V and 5 bases from J; bases unmatched to any gene: 13. Germline CDR1 SQVTM, CDR2 ANQGSEA. The length of the CDR3 is 15 residues. The DNA for the CDR3 is TGCAGCGTCCGTCCGGGACAGGGAAATTTGGAGACCCAGTACTTC. It encodes CSVRPGQGNLETQYF.

The chain carries TRBV5-4 and TRBJ2-5; weak D call: TRBD2 (6 bases). The CDR3 sequence is 15 residues long. The V end lost 4 bases, the J end lost 3 bases, and 16 bases lay between the germline ends. Germline V gives CDR1 SGHNT, CDR2 YYREEE (reference sequence). The CDR3 spells CASSPAPQREETQYF. CDR3 DNA sequence: TGTGCCAGCAGCCCGGCGCCTCAGCGGGAAGAGACCCAGTACTTC.

The chain couples TRBV28 to TRBJ1-6, with TRBD1 as a possible D gene (6 bases). V shed 6 bases and J shed 2 bases, with 14 bases lying between them. Germline V gives CDR1 MDHEN, CDR2 SYDVKM. CDR3 length: 16 amino acids. The CDR3 region is CASSWGRAAYNSPLHF. In DNA, the CDR3 is TGTGCCAGCAGCTGGGGGCGGGCCGCCTATAATTCACCCCTCCACTTT.

This clone appeared a single time. The chain links TRBV4-2 to TRBJ2-3; a weak D match, TRBD2 (5 bases). This CDR3 has 19 residues. The V end was cut by 3 bases, the J end by 2 bases, with 24 bases between. CDR1 LGHNA and CDR2 YNFKEQ come from the germline V gene. The CDR3 region is CASSQQEARSATFTDTQYF. The DNA of the CDR3 is TGTGCCAGCAGCCAGCAGGAGGCGAGAAGCGCCACCTTCACAGATACGCAGTATTTT.

The rearrangement links TRBV21-1 to TRBJ2-7; TRBD1 is taken as the D call from the table, unchecked against the DNA. TRBV21-1 is listed as a pseudogene. The CDR3 spans 15 residues. DNA of the CDR3: TGTGCCAGCAATAACCTCGGGACAGGGTGGAGAGAGCAGTACTTC. Encoded protein: CASNNLGTGWREQYF.

The chain has TRBV7-2 and TRBJ2-1; 15 bases fit TRBD2. Germline lookup yields CDR1 SGHTA and CDR2 FQGNSA. Losses at the gene ends were 3 bases for V and 5 bases for J; bases not matched to a gene: 2. The CDR3 spans 16 residues. CDR3 region: CASSFGLAGGDNEQFF. DNA of the CDR3: TGTGCCAGCAGCTTCGGACTAGCGGGAGGGGACAATGAGCAGTTCTTC.

This chain's CDR3 is CASSPQGQGGEKLFF. The CDR3 DNA follows: TGTGCCAGCAGCCCCCAGGGACAGGGAGGTGAAAAACTGTTTTTT. V gene TRBV5-6 combines with J gene TRBJ1-4; the match to TRBD1 covers 9 bases. V gave up 4 bases and J gave up 7 bases; unmatched junction bases: 8. The CDR3 runs to 15 residues. Per the germline V gene, CDR1 is SGHDT and CDR2 is YYEEEE.

This chain connects TRBV29-1 to TRBJ1-1; weak D call: TRBD1 (5 bases). The germline V gene encodes CDR1 SQVTM and CDR2 ANQGSEA. Trimming shortened V by 4 bases and J by 0 bases, and 6 bases separated the two germline ends. The CDR3 sequence is 12 residues long. CDR3 DNA: TGCAGCGTTGGACAGCTGAACACTGAAGCTTTCTTT. The encoded protein is CSVGQLNTEAFF.

The chain employs TRBV6-6 and TRBJ2-5; possibly TRBD1 for D (6 bases). V dropped 4 bases and J dropped 4 bases, with 13 bases sitting between them. Germline assignment: CDR1 MNHNY and CDR2 SVGAGI (reference sequence). The CDR3 is made up of 14 amino acids. DNA of the CDR3: TGTGCCAGCAGTTTCACCGGGACAAGAGAGACCCAGTACTTC. Translation gives CASSFTGTRETQYF.